Following are 18 T cell receptor beta chains from one sample sequenced in a study of blood T cell repertoires in COVID-19. Libraries were prepared by immunoSEQ multiplex PCR; TCRdb keeps only in-frame clonotypes and omits some of them. The table lists a few hundred thousand clones, roughly 90% of them singletons, with 3% in the top ten. The specimen sequenced was peripheral blood. Receptor source: a woman aged 30 to 39 with COVID-19, enrolled during active disease.

This chain links TRBV2 with TRBJ2-7; 9 bases line up with TRBD2. The CDR3 is made up of 15 amino acids. Per the germline V gene, CDR1 is SNHLY and CDR2 is FYNNEI. V lost 8 bases, J lost 2 bases, and 10 bases stayed unmatched. The CDR3 is CASGGPAGGTYEQYV. The CDR3 region has the DNA TGTGCCAGCGGGGGGCCTGCGGGAGGGACCTACGAGCAGTACGTC.

This clone turned up a few times. The chain uses TRBV12-3 or TRBV12-4 and TRBJ1-6; tentatively, D is TRBD1 (6 bases). CDR3 length equals 13 residues. The V gene lost 6 bases and the J gene lost 3 bases, with 6 bases spanning the gap. The CDR3 DNA follows: TGTGCCAGCAGGGGACACTATAATTCACCCCTCCACTTT. Its translation is CASRGHYNSPLHF.

The rearrangement links TRBV6-5 to TRBJ1-1; D is uncertain. The ends were cut back, 2 bases at V and 4 bases at J, with 8 bases in the middle. This CDR3 has 13 amino acids. CDR1 and CDR2 (germline): MNHEY, SVGAGI. This CDR3 is CASSYEEGTEAFF. In DNA form, the CDR3 reads TGTGCCAGCAGTTACGAGGAGGGCACTGAAGCTTTCTTT.

A remark on this clone: Other DNA sequences in this sample translate to the same CDR3. The chain has TRBV7-9 and TRBJ2-3, with D possibly TRBD2 on 7 matching bases. This CDR3 has 15 amino acids. CDR1 SEHNR and CDR2 FQNEAQ come from the germline V gene (reference sequence). V was clipped by 4 bases and J by 5 bases, with 16 bases between them. The CDR3 here is CASSSTTGRGDTQYF. Here the CDR3 DNA reads TGTGCCAGCAGCTCAACTACAGGGAGGGGAGATACGCAGTATTTT.

The chain joins TRBV6-6 to TRBJ2-7, with TRBD1 matching 8 bases. Looked up from germline, CDR1 is MNHNY and CDR2 is SVGAGI (reference sequence). This CDR3 comprises 16 residues. V lost 10 bases and J lost 3; bases outside the gene matches: 17. The CDR3 DNA reads as TGTGCCACCCAGGGGGCGTCACCTATGGGCGGCTACGAGCAGTACTTC. Amino acid sequence: CATQGASPMGGYEQYF.

Comments on this clone: Distinct nucleotide sequences in the sample also encode this CDR3. The genes are TRBV12-3 or TRBV12-4 and TRBJ2-3; D perhaps matches TRBD2 (5 bases). The CDR3 spans 12 residues. Trimming removed 5 bases at V and 6 bases at J, with 9 bases between. The CDR3 sequence is CASSRGLDTQYF. The CDR3, as DNA: TGTGCCAGCAGTCGCGGGTTGGATACGCAGTATTTT.

This clone was recorded only once. This chain links TRBV10-3 with TRBJ2-7; the match to TRBD1 covers 11 bases. The germline V gene encodes CDR1 ENHRY and CDR2 SYGVKD. The CDR3 has 15 residues. The trim removed 10 bases at V and 2 bases at J, leaving 10 bases unmatched. The CDR3 sequence is CATWTGGHLAYEQYF. CDR3 nucleotide sequence: TGTGCCACGTGGACAGGGGGCCATCTTGCCTACGAGCAGTACTTC.

The chain combines TRBV19 with TRBJ1-6, with D possibly TRBD1 on 5 matching bases. This CDR3 is 15 amino acids long. Germline-derived CDR1 and CDR2 are LNHDA and SQIVND (reference sequence). Trimming took off 4 bases at V and 10 bases at J, with 17 bases between the two ends. CDR3 in amino acids: CASSTAQQGWSPLHF. CDR3 coding DNA: TGTGCCAGTAGTACCGCACAGCAGGGATGGTCACCCCTCCACTTT.

The V gene is TRBV2, the J gene TRBJ2-1, with a weak D call TRBD2 (5 bases). V was pared by 7 bases and J by 0 bases, with 13 bases between. CDR1 is SNHLY, CDR2 FYNNEI, per germline. The length of the CDR3 is 15 residues. The CDR3 DNA is TGTGCCAGCACGGCTACCGAGGGCTCCTACAATGAGCAGTTCTTC. Translated, it gives CASTATEGSYNEQFF.

This clone appeared a few times. The CDR3 here is CASSQGSGGGQPQHF. The CDR3 nucleotides read TGCGCCAGCAGCCAAGGGTCAGGAGGAGGTCAGCCCCAGCATTTT. The V call is TRBV4-1, the J call TRBJ1-5; D uncertain. Germline V gene lookup returns CDR1 MGHRA and CDR2 YSYEKL. This CDR3 has 15 amino acids. The V end was cut by 1 base, the J end by 6 bases, with 13 bases between.

The V gene is TRBV7-9, the J gene TRBJ2-1; D gene uncertain. The CDR3 runs to 12 residues. Trimming removed 4 bases at V and 4 bases at J, with 5 bases between. Germline V gene lookup returns CDR1 SEHNR and CDR2 FQNEAQ (reference sequence). CDR3 DNA: TGTGCCAGCAGCTCTCAGTACAATGAGCAGTTCTTC. It specifies CASSSQYNEQFF. Filled out from reference TRBV7-9 and TRBJ2-1, the complete variable domain reads DTGVSQNPRHKITKRGQNVTFRCDPISEHNRLYWYRQTLGQGPEFLTYFQNEAQLEKSRLLSDRFSAERPKGSFSTLEIQRTEQGDSAMYLCASSSQYNEQFFGPGTRLTVL.

The chain links TRBV2 to TRBJ1-6; possible D gene TRBD1, 6 bases. V lost 8 bases and J lost 9, with 17 bases in between. CDR1 is SNHLY and CDR2 is FYNNEI in the germline V gene. The CDR3 is made up of 14 amino acids. The CDR3 loop reads CASSIQGRGSPLHF. CDR3 in DNA: TGTGCCAGCTCTATACAGGGCCGGGGTTCACCCCTCCACTTT. Complete variable domain (other parts from reference TRBV2 and TRBJ1-6): EPEVTQTPSHQVTQMGQEVILRCVPISNHLYFYWYRQILGQKVEFLVSFYNNEISEKSEIFDDQFSVERPDGSNFTLKIRSTKLEDSAMYFCASSIQGRGSPLHFGNGTRLTVT.

The chain employs TRBV3-1 (or the pseudogene TRBV3-2) and TRBJ2-1; TRBD2 matches 7 bases. The CDR3 has 15 residues. CDR1 and CDR2 from the germline V gene are LGHDT and YNNKEL (reference sequence). The trim removed 4 bases at V and 2 bases at J, leaving 5 bases unmatched. The CDR3 DNA sequence: TGTGCCAGCAGCCTGCGGGGGAGCCCCTACAATGAGCAGTTCTTC. Encoded protein: CASSLRGSPYNEQFF.

This clone has just a few counts. The chain is built from TRBV2 and TRBJ1-5; D not certain. CDR3 length: 14 residues. V was trimmed by 5 bases and J by 5 bases, leaving 13 bases between them. Germline V lookup: CDR1 SNHLY, CDR2 FYNNEI. CDR3 bases: TGTGCCAGCAGTTCACAGAGGGTAGATCAGCCCCAGCATTTT. Translated, it gives CASSSQRVDQPQHF. Full variable domain (rest looked up from reference TRBV2 and TRBJ1-5): EPEVTQTPSHQVTQMGQEVILRCVPISNHLYFYWYRQILGQKVEFLVSFYNNEISEKSEIFDDQFSVERPDGSNFTLKIRSTKLEDSAMYFCASSSQRVDQPQHFGDGTRLSIL.

V usage is TRBV10-3 and J usage is TRBJ1-2, with TRBD1 as a possible D gene (6 bases). V was clipped by 0 bases and J by 3 bases, with 14 bases between them. This CDR3 region has 16 residues. Looked up from germline, CDR1 is ENHRY and CDR2 is SYGVKD. The CDR3 here is CAISESTGRGDYGYTF. The CDR3 bases are TGTGCCATCAGTGAGTCGACTGGCAGGGGTGACTATGGCTACACCTTC.

V gene TRBV19 combines with J gene TRBJ2-5; 9 positions agree with TRBD1. Germline-derived CDR1 and CDR2 are LNHDA and SQIVND (reference sequence). CDR3 size: 14 residues. V lost 5 bases to trimming and J lost 5 bases; unmatched junction nucleotides: 6. The CDR3 loop is CASSLTGGEETQYF. The CDR3 DNA follows: TGTGCCAGTAGTTTGACAGGGGGGGAGGAGACCCAGTACTTC.

This clone appeared a few times. The rearrangement joins TRBV28 to TRBJ2-2, with D possibly TRBD2 on 6 matching bases. The germline V gene encodes CDR1 MDHEN and CDR2 SYDVKM. Trimming took 0 bases from V and 3 from J, leaving 8 bases between them. This CDR3 contains 15 residues. In DNA, the CDR3 is TGTGCCAGCAGTTTATGGGCGGGGTACACCGGGGAGCTGTTTTTT. Its protein product is CASSLWAGYTGELFF.

The chain recombines TRBV20-1 with TRBJ2-6; 9 bases line up with TRBD1. V gave up 3 bases and J gave up 1 base; unmatched junction bases: 7. Germline lookup yields CDR1 DFQATT and CDR2 SNEGSKA (reference sequence). The CDR3 is 17 amino acids. The CDR3 DNA reads as TGCAGTGCTAGTGGGGGACAGGGAGATTCTGGGGCCAACGTCCTGACTTTC. It encodes CSASGGQGDSGANVLTF.